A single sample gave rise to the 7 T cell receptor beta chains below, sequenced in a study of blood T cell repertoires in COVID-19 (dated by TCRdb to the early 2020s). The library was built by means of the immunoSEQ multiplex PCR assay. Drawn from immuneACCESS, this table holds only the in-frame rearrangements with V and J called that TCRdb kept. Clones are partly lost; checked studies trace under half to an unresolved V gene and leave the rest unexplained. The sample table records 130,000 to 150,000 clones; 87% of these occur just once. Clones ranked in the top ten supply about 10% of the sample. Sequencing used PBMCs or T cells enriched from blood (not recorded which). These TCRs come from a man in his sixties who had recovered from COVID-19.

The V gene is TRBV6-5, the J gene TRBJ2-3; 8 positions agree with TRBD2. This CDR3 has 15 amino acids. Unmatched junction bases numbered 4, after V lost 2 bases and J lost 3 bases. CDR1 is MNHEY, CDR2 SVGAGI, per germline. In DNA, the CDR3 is TGTGCCAGCAGTTACCTCGGGAGGGATACAGATACGCAGTATTTT. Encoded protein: CASSYLGRDTDTQYF.

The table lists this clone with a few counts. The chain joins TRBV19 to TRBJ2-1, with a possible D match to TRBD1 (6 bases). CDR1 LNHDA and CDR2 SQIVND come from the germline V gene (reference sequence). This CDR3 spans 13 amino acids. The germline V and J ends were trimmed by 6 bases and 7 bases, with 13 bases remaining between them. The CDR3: CASRPVGANEQFF. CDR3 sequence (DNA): TGTGCCAGTAGGCCGGTGGGGGCGAATGAGCAGTTCTTC. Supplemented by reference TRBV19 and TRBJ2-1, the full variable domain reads DGGITQSPKYLFRKEGQNVTLSCEQNLNHDAMYWYRQDPGQGLRLIYYSQIVNDFQKGDIAEGYSVSREKKESFPLTVTSAQKNPTAFYLCASRPVGANEQFFGPGTRLTVL.

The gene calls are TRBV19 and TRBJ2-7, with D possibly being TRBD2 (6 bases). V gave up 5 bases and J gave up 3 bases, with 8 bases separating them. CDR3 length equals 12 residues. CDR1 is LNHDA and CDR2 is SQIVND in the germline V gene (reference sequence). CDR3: CASSAGLYEQYF. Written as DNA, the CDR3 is TGTGCCAGTAGTGCGGGACTCTACGAGCAGTACTTC.

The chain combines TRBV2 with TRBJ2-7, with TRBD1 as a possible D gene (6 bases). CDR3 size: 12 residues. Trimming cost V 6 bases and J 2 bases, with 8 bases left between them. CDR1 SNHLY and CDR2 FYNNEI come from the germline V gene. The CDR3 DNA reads TGTGCCAGCAGGGGGGCCCCCTACGAGCAGTACTTC. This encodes CASRGAPYEQYF.

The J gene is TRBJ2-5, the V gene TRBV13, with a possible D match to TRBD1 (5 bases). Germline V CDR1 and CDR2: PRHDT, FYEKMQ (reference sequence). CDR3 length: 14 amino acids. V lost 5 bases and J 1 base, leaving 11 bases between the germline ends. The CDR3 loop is CASSLGHLQETQYF. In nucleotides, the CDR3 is TGTGCCAGCAGCCTCGGACACCTCCAAGAGACCCAGTACTTC.

CDR3 DNA: TGTGCCTGGAGTCCGCGTTGGGCAGCTTTCTTT. This translates into CAWSPRWAAFF. The chain joins TRBV30 to TRBJ1-1, with D unclear. Trimming took 2 bases from V and 10 from J, leaving 11 bases between them. The CDR3 has 11 amino acids. Germline CDR1 reads GTSNPN; CDR2 reads SVGIG (reference sequence). Based on the CDR3 plus reference TRBV30 and TRBJ1-1, the full variable domain is SQTIHQWPATLVQPVGSPLSLECTVEGTSNPNLYWYRQAAGRGLQLLFYSVGIGQISSEVPQNLSASRPQDRQFILSSKKLLLSDSGFYLCAWSPRWAAFFGQGTRLTVV.

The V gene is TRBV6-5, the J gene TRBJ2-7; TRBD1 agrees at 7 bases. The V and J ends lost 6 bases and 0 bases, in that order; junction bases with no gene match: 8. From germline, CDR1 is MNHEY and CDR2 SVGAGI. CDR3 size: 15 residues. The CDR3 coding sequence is TGTGCCAGCAGATTACAGGGGAAGAGCTCCTACGAGCAGTACTTC. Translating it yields CASRLQGKSSYEQYF.